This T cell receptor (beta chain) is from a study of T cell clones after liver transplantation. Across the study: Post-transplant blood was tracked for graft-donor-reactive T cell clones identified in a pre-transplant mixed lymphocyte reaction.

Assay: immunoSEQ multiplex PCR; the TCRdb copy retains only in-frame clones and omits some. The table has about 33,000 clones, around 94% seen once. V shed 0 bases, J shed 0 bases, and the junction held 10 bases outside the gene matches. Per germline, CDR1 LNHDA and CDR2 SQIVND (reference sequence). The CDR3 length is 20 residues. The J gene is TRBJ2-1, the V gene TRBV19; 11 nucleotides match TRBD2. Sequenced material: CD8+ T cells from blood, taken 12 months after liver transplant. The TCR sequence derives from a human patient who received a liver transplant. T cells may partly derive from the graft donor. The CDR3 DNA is TGTGCCAGTAGTATAGATCCCCTAGCGGGAGGCTTAAGCTCCTACAATGAGCAGTTCTTC. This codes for CASSIDPLAGGLSSYNEQFF.